A selection of T cell receptor beta chains follows, all from one sample in a study of blood T cell repertoires in COVID-19. The protocol was immunoSEQ multiplex PCR, while the TCRdb copy is restricted to in-frame clones and leaves out a portion. The data show approximately 260,000 clones, nearly 90% seen once. The sample comprised peripheral blood. These receptors came from a woman in her forties who had recovered from COVID-19. CDR3s include the opening cysteine and the closing phenylalanine or tryptophan. The D gene is left open where the match is weak. A row's size may be missing; if present it is once, few, many or a size class.

TRBV19,NA,NA,TRBJ1-5,CATATGTFGNQPQHF,TGTGCCACCGCAACGGGGACTTTTGGCAATCAGCCCCAGCATTTT
TRBV5-4,NA,TRBD1,TRBJ1-3,CASSRQGSNTIYF,TGTGCCAGCAGTCGACAGGGGAGTAACACCATATATTTT
TRBV5-1,NA,NA,TRBJ2-5,CASSLRTVTQETQYF,TGCGCCAGCAGCTTAAGGACAGTGACCCAAGAGACCCAGTACTTC
TRBV15,NA,TRBD1,TRBJ2-7,CATSREWTGGTEQYF,TGTGCCACCAGCAGAGAATGGACAGGGGGCACCGAGCAGTACTTC
TRBV18,NA,NA,TRBJ2-4,CASSPLEESAKNIQYF,TGTGCCAGCTCACCACTTGAGGAAAGTGCGAAAAACATTCAGTACTTC
TRBV7-9,NA,NA,TRBJ2-2,CASSLGGSGELFF,TGTGCCAGCAGCTTAGGAGGGAGCGGGGAGCTGTTTTTT
TRBV6-5,NA,TRBD1,TRBJ1-6,CASSYDRGSDSPLHF,TGTGCCAGCAGTTACGACAGGGGCTCAGACTCACCCCTCCACTTT
TRBV6-2/TRBV6-3,few,NA,TRBJ1-3,CASNPDGVPSGNTIYF,TGTGCCAGCAACCCTGACGGGGTTCCATCTGGAAACACCATATATTTT
TRBV27,NA,NA,TRBJ1-5,CASSLYSGGSNQPQHF,TGTGCCAGCAGTTTATATAGCGGAGGAAGCAATCAGCCCCAGCATTTT
TRBV11-3,NA,TRBD1,TRBJ1-2,CASSRQGNYGYTF,TGTGCCAGCAGCCGACAGGGGAACTATGGCTACACCTTC
TRBV27,NA,TRBD1,TRBJ1-6,CASSPPRQGVPLHF,TGTGCCAGCAGTCCTCCCCGACAGGGGGTACCCCTCCACTTT
TRBV27,NA,TRBD1,TRBJ2-5,CASSLSYRGKETQYF,TGTGCCAGCAGTTTATCCTACAGGGGGAAAGAGACCCAGTACTTC
TRBV6-2/TRBV6-3,NA,NA,TRBJ1-1,CASSYVRVSEAFF,TGTGCCAGCAGTTACGTGAGGGTCTCTGAAGCTTTCTTT
TRBV4-3,NA,TRBD2,TRBJ2-1,CASSQEQGLATLYEQFF,TGCGCCAGCAGCCAAGAGCAGGGACTAGCGACTCTCTATGAGCAGTTCTTC
TRBV7-9,few,NA,TRBJ2-1,CASSLLLSYNEQFF,TGTGCCAGCAGCTTGCTACTCTCCTACAATGAGCAGTTCTTC
TRBV5-1,NA,TRBD2,TRBJ2-7,CASSLGTSGSYEQYF,TGCGCCAGCAGCTTGGGGACTAGCGGGAGCTACGAGCAGTACTTC
TRBV12-3/TRBV12-4,NA,NA,TRBJ1-2,CASSFGGYTF,TGTGCCAGCAGTTTCGGGGGCTACACCTTC
TRBV3-1/TRBV3-2,NA,NA,TRBJ1-2,CASSQKAGGLYYGYTF,TGTGCCAGCAGTCAAAAGGCGGGGGGCTTGTACTATGGCTACACCTTC
TRBV7-2,NA,NA,TRBJ2-3,CASSMSGARGDTQYF,TGTGCCAGCAGCATGTCCGGGGCCCGGGGGGATACGCAGTATTTT
TRBV11-2,NA,NA,TRBJ1-1,CASSGPRGTEAFF,TGTGCCAGCAGCGGTCCACGAGGCACTGAAGCTTTCTTT
TRBV15,NA,TRBD1,TRBJ2-3,CATSSWDRVSDTQYF,TGTGCCACCAGCTCCTGGGACAGGGTTTCAGATACGCAGTATTTT
TRBV11-2,NA,NA,TRBJ1-1,CASSLDVPGGSVGTEAFF,TGTGCCAGCAGCTTAGACGTCCCCGGGGGATCGGTGGGCACTGAAGCTTTCTTT
TRBV7-2,once,NA,TRBJ1-2,CASSLVGGGYGYTF,TGTGCCAGCAGCTTAGTCGGGGGAGGGTATGGCTACACCTTC
TRBV7-9,NA,TRBD1,TRBJ2-7,CASSPQGREQYF,TGTGCCAGCAGCCCACAGGGGCGGGAGCAGTACTTC
TRBV4-2,NA,NA,TRBJ2-5,CASSPLGLGDTGKETQYF,TGTGCCAGCAGCCCCCTGGGCCTAGGGGACACCGGAAAAGAGACCCAGTACTTC
TRBV7-9,once,NA,TRBJ2-4,CASSLRDTARYF,TGTGCCAGCAGCTTAAGGGACACCGCTAGGTACTTC
TRBV7-2,NA,TRBD2,TRBJ2-1,CASRAQRGPYNEQFF,TGTGCCAGCAGAGCCCAGCGGGGGCCTTACAATGAGCAGTTCTTC
TRBV7-9,NA,TRBD1,TRBJ1-4,CASSSHRQGVNEKLFF,TGTGCCAGCAGCTCTCATCGACAGGGGGTTAACGAAAAACTGTTTTTT
TRBV5-4,NA,NA,TRBJ1-3,CASSLGQSGNTIYF,TGTGCCAGCAGCTTGGGACAGTCTGGAAACACCATATATTTT
TRBV7-9,NA,NA,TRBJ2-4,CASSFNKNIQYF,TGTGCCAGCAGCTTCAACAAAAACATTCAGTACTTC
TRBV28,NA,TRBD1,TRBJ2-6,CASSLAGQGPSGANVLTF,TGTGCCAGCAGTTTAGCGGGACAGGGGCCCTCTGGGGCCAACGTCCTGACTTTC
TRBV5-6,NA,NA,TRBJ2-7,CASTSQGYEQYF,TGTGCCAGCACCTCACAGGGCTACGAGCAGTACTTC